This TCR beta chain was identified in a study of Ad26.COV2.S vaccination and SARS-CoV-2 variants. In the study overall: Each vaccinee took Ad26.COV2.S intramuscularly, once or twice 56 days apart.

Only in-frame clones appear in the TCRdb table, and some are missing; sequencing was by immunoSEQ multiplex PCR. Here the sample spans hundreds of thousands of clones, around 92% being singletons. A remark on this clone: Its antigen is undetermined.

CDR1 is SGHRS, CDR2 YFSETQ, per germline. The V and J ends lost 4 bases and 5 bases respectively, with 15 bases between them. The CDR3 is 14 amino acids. The treatment: around 19 received Ad26.COV2.S at low or high dose, single or two shots; 5 received placebo; per-sample allocation not given. Collection of samples fell on day 63 after the first vaccine or placebo injection. Study-wide results and caveats: The TCR-based breadth and depth measures might underestimate overall T cell responses. With respect to non-spike TCR breadth, vaccine and placebo recipients were similar. Spike-specific TCR breadth was greater in vaccine than placebo recipients.

This sample comprised peripheral blood, obtained in a trial of Ad26.COV2.S vaccine versus placebo. The sequence was collected from a person between 18 and 65 years old who received the Ad26.COV2.S COVID-19 vaccine or a placebo. This chain connects TRBV5-1 to TRBJ2-5; D might be TRBD1 (5 bases). CDR3 sequence reads: CASSMPTGTETQYF. The CDR3 nucleotides read TGCGCCAGCAGCATGCCCACAGGAACGGAGACCCAGTACTTC.